Detailed here is one T cell receptor (beta chain). This entry is derived from a study of blood T cell repertoires in COVID-19. Study information: Acute-phase and convalescent COVID-19 samples originated in the United States, Italy and Spain.

Germline loops: CDR1 LNHNV, CDR2 YYDKDF (reference sequence). V was cut by 3 bases and J by 3 bases, with 15 bases left in between. This CDR3 comprises 15 residues. This table comes from immunoSEQ multiplex PCR, and its TCRdb copy is limited to in-frame clones, with some not included. This sample has over 45,000 clones, with approximately 91% found just once. Sample: peripheral blood. The source of this sequence is an older woman with active COVID-19. The chain combines TRBV15 with TRBJ2-7; a weak D match, TRBD1 (8 bases). CDR3: CATSRGGTGHYEQYF. The CDR3 region has the DNA TGTGCCACCAGCAGGGGGGGGACAGGTCACTACGAGCAGTACTTC.